These 17 T cell receptor beta chains share one sample of origin, sequenced in a study of blood T cell repertoires in COVID-19. The method was immunoSEQ multiplex PCR; TCRdb's version includes in-frame clones alone and lacks a portion of them. The sample holds 470,000 or so clones; 80% to 90% are singletons and the top ten take roughly 4%. Sequenced sample: peripheral blood. The receptors originated from a woman aged 25 to 39 with acute or convalescent COVID-19.

Remarks on this clone: The sample contains more than one DNA sequence encoding this CDR3. The rearrangement uses TRBV5-1 and TRBJ2-3; the match to TRBD2 covers 8 bases. From germline, CDR1 is SGHRS and CDR2 YFSETQ. Trimming cost V 2 bases and J 4 bases; bases outside gene matches: 3. CDR3 size: 14 residues. The CDR3 here is CASSLGLAADTQYF. CDR3 coding DNA: TGCGCCAGCAGCTTAGGACTAGCAGCAGATACGCAGTATTTT.

The CDR3 here is CATSDEARGTDTQYF. The CDR3, as DNA: TGTGCCACCAGTGACGAGGCTAGAGGCACAGATACGCAGTATTTT. The chain recombines TRBV24-1 with TRBJ2-3; D gene unclear. In germline, CDR1 is KGHDR, CDR2 SFDVKD. V was cut by 4 bases and J by 1 base, with 11 bases left in between. This CDR3 comprises 15 residues.

A single count supports this clone. This chain uses TRBV11-2 with TRBJ2-5; D is unresolved. The CDR3 covers 15 residues. CDR1 is SGHAT, CDR2 FQNNGV, per germline. V lost 0 bases to trimming and J lost 7 bases, with 15 bases between them. The CDR3 DNA sequence: TGTGCCAGCAGCTTAGATCGGATAGCCGGCTCGACCCAGTACTTC. It translates to CASSLDRIAGSTQYF.

V and J are TRBV14 and TRBJ2-6, with 7 positions matching TRBD2. CDR3 length: 18 residues. Germline values: CDR1 SGHDN, CDR2 FVKESK. Trimming took 4 bases from V and 1 from J; bases not matched to a gene: 10. The CDR3 loop reads CASSLRLGGGSGANVLTF. DNA for the CDR3: TGTGCCAGCAGCCTCAGGCTGGGGGGAGGGTCTGGGGCCAACGTCCTGACTTTC. The variable domain in full, completed from reference TRBV14 and TRBJ2-6, reads EAGVTQFPSHSVIEKGQTVTLRCDPISGHDNLYWYRRVMGKEIKFLLHFVKESKQDESGMPNNRFLAERTGGTYSTLKVQPAELEDSGVYFCASSLRLGGGSGANVLTFGAGSRLTVL.

DNA of the CDR3: TGCGCCAGCAGTCGACCGACAGCTGGAAACACCATATATTTT. Protein product: CASSRPTAGNTIYF. This sequence joins TRBV23-1 and TRBJ1-3; D is perhaps TRBD1 (5 bases). TRBV23-1 is designated an ORF whose function remains uncertain. The ends were cut back, 4 bases at V and 2 bases at J, with 9 bases in the middle. The CDR3 contains 14 residues.

The chain carries TRBV9 and TRBJ2-3; 7 bases match TRBD1. This CDR3 has 16 amino acids. V shed 0 bases and J 3 bases; nucleotides not matched to a gene: 7. Germline loops: CDR1 SGDLS, CDR2 YYNGEE. CDR3 loop: CASSVGGKGATDTQYF. The CDR3 DNA reads TGTGCCAGCAGCGTAGGAGGTAAGGGGGCGACAGATACGCAGTATTTT.

The chain employs TRBV6-5 and TRBJ1-2; possible D gene TRBD1, 6 bases. CDR1 MNHEY and CDR2 SVGAGI come from the germline V gene. V was shortened by 2 bases and J by 4 bases, with 11 bases between the two germline ends. CDR3 length: 14 residues. The CDR3 here is CASSYGDNAYGYTF. CDR3 in DNA: TGTGCCAGCAGTTACGGGGACAATGCCTATGGCTACACCTTC.

The genes are TRBV6-2 or TRBV6-3 and TRBJ1-5; a weak D match, TRBD1 (5 bases). The V end was cut by 0 bases, the J end by 2 bases, with 8 bases between. The CDR3 consists of 15 residues. The germline V gene has CDR1 MNHEY and CDR2 SVGEGT. CDR3 sequence (DNA): TGTGCCAGCAGTTACTCAGGGGCGGGCAATCAGCCCCAGCATTTT. This sequence encodes CASSYSGAGNQPQHF.

V gene TRBV11-3 combines with J gene TRBJ2-4; D unresolved. From germline, CDR1 is SGHNT and CDR2 YENEEA. This CDR3 spans 15 amino acids. The germline V and J ends were trimmed by 0 bases and 0 bases, with 6 bases remaining between them. As DNA, the CDR3 is TGTGCCAGCAGCTTAGAATGGCTAGCCAAAAACATTCAGTACTTC. It yields the protein CASSLEWLAKNIQYF.

This clone was picked up one time. The chain has TRBV11-2 and TRBJ2-5; 11 bases map to TRBD1. This CDR3 comprises 13 residues. With 5 bases clipped from V and 5 bases from J, the junction kept 1 base outside the gene matches. CDR1 is SGHAT and CDR2 is FQNNGV in the germline V gene. The CDR3 reads CASSRDRGETQYF. CDR3 sequence (DNA): TGTGCCAGCAGCCGGGACAGGGGGGAGACCCAGTACTTC.

In DNA, the CDR3 is TGTGCCAGCAGTAGCGGGGGGGTTCGGGAGACCCAGTACTTC. It specifies CASSSGGVRETQYF. The rearrangement joins TRBV28 to TRBJ2-5; 10 bases line up with TRBD2. Trimming cost V 5 bases and J 5 bases; bases outside gene matches: 5. The CDR3 spans 14 residues. Germline lookup yields CDR1 MDHEN and CDR2 SYDVKM. Full variable domain (remainder filled in from reference TRBV28 and TRBJ2-5): DVKVTQSSRYLVKRTGEKVFLECVQDMDHENMFWYRQDPGLGLRLIYFSYDVKMKEKGDIPEGYSVSREKKERFSLILESASTNQTSMYLCASSSGGVRETQYFGPGTRLLVL.

The rearrangement joins TRBV7-3 to TRBJ2-2, with 8 bases matching TRBD1. The CDR3 runs to 16 residues. V lost 5 bases, J lost 3 bases, and 8 bases stayed unmatched. Germline V CDR1 and CDR2: SGHTA, FQGTGA. In nucleotides, the CDR3 is TGTGCCAGCAGCCTACAGGGGGGTAGGGACACCGGGGAGCTGTTTTTT. This encodes CASSLQGGRDTGELFF.

This clone was counted ten times or more. The chain uses TRBV2 and TRBJ2-1; 12 bases are a match to TRBD2. The CDR3 is 16 amino acids. Germline V lookup: CDR1 SNHLY, CDR2 FYNNEI. V dropped 6 bases and J dropped 3; count of bases not matched to a gene: 6. The CDR3: CASRTLAGGRYNEQFF. Here the CDR3 DNA reads TGTGCCAGCAGAACCCTAGCGGGGGGGCGCTACAATGAGCAGTTCTTC.

The V call is TRBV5-5, the J call TRBJ2-2, with D possibly matching TRBD2 (7 bases). This CDR3 spans 17 amino acids. V shed 0 bases and J shed 0 bases, with 12 bases lying between them. CDR1 and CDR2 (germline): SGHKS, YYEKEE (reference sequence). The CDR3 spells CASSLAPGGANTGELFF. The CDR3 bases are TGTGCCAGCAGCTTGGCGCCGGGGGGCGCGAACACCGGGGAGCTGTTTTTT.

J is TRBJ1-5 and V is TRBV6-6, with 9 nucleotides matching TRBD1. V dropped 7 bases and J dropped 5; count of bases not matched to a gene: 9. Germline values: CDR1 MNHNY, CDR2 SVGAGI (reference sequence). The CDR3 length is 15 residues. CDR3 sequence: CASTPDRGIDQPQHF. The CDR3 DNA follows: TGTGCCAGCACCCCGGACAGGGGTATTGATCAGCCCCAGCATTTT.

The gene calls are TRBV9 and TRBJ1-1; no reliable D call. The CDR3 runs to 15 residues. V shed 0 bases and J shed 0 bases, with 9 bases lying between them. Germline CDR1 reads SGDLS; CDR2 reads YYNGEE. The CDR3 DNA follows: TGTGCCAGCAGCGTAGCTGACGACATGAACACTGAAGCTTTCTTT. It yields the protein CASSVADDMNTEAFF.

Here the CDR3 DNA reads TGTGCCAGCAGTTTTGTACAGGGTTTCGCCTACGAGCAGTACTTC. This codes for CASSFVQGFAYEQYF. The V call is TRBV28, the J call TRBJ2-7; TRBD1 might be the D (6 bases). Germline CDR1 and CDR2: MDHEN and SYDVKM. Trimming pared 3 bases from V and 2 bases from J, leaving 14 bases between. The CDR3 is made up of 15 amino acids.